This T cell receptor beta chain was identified in a study of T cell responses to AZD1222 COVID-19 vaccine (dated by TCRdb to 2020 to 2023). Context from the whole study: AZD1222 recipients whose second dose came at about 4 weeks and those whose second dose came at about 12 weeks were combined into one group, since spike-specific TCR depth and breadth did not differ between the two schedules. TCR sequencing covered approximately 230 trial participants: 200 to 220 given two doses of AZD1222 and about 26 given two doses of MenACWY control vaccine. Trial participants were enrolled by age into 18-55, 56-69 and 70-plus year subgroups, with approximately 150, 30 and 60 TCR-sequenced participants respectively. Points the paper makes about the study in general: After two AZD1222 doses, spike-specific TCR breadth and depth were significantly higher than at day 0 and than in MenACWY recipients. Because no day 14 peak-response samples were available, repertoires were characterized only after the peak T cell response. Most participants were white British and females outnumbered males, and the authors suggested that clonal diversity may have been underestimated. Only five to seven AZD1222 recipients were SARS-CoV-2 seropositive at baseline, limiting conclusions about previously exposed vaccinees. Nearly half of unique spike-specific TCRs reportedly recognized epitopes outside regions mutated in the B.1.351 and B.1.1.7 variants. The 56-69-year group was small, and its depth increase did not reach significance, likely because of low power. Vaccine-associated CD4 TCRs spanned the whole spike protein, with dominant responses in regions 160-218 and 743-854.

Worth noting for this clone: What this receptor recognizes is not known. Per-base qualities were not stored, and no clone one base away is much larger.

The time point label of this sample denotes: baseline before first vaccination. The vaccinee samples were drawn from two UK trials, COV001 and COV002, one of which was a single-blind randomized controlled phase 2/3 trial testing AZD1222 (ChAdOx1 nCoV-19) in healthy adults. For TCRbeta chain sequencing, PBMC samples were collected from trial participants at day 0 and at day 28 after the second dose. The CDR3 numbers 15 residues from cysteine through phenylalanine. Left in the record is the CDR3 DNA by itself, 45 bases read in frame from the first base. In the germline V gene, CDR1 corresponds to ENHRY and CDR2 to SYGVKD. V trim: 5 bases; J trim: 6 bases; unmatched bases: 11. The CDR3 regions of human TCRbeta chains were analyzed by immunosequencing. On the authors' methods: Repertoire TCRs were matched against a reference library of SARS-CoV-2-specific TCRs generated with the MIRA antigen-specificity platform. Breadth was defined as the fraction of unique TCRs that were SARS-CoV-2-associated, and depth was defined as the fraction of total T cells that were SARS-CoV-2-associated. Each spike-specific TCR was assigned to its reactive spike region and to a CD4 or CD8 class using the MIRA data. Log10-transformed breadth and depth values were compared by one-way ANOVA with Sidak's multiple comparisons tests. This immuneACCESS table, as held by TCRdb, lists in-frame sequences with V and J called but not all clones. Of the missing ones, under half trace to an unresolved V gene in checked studies; the others have no known cause. V, J and clone size are taken as reported in that table, and D and trimming were inferred from the DNA itself. Recorded for this sample are around 190,000 clones; 85% to 95% of them occurred a single time. The ten top clones hold over 1% of the sample.

Material: peripheral blood, obtained on day 0 of AZD1222 vaccination. The sequence is built from TRBV10-3 and TRBJ1-1; 8 of the junction bases match TRBD1. This receptor was identified in an adult in good health. The CDR3 has the sequence CAISPGQGGGPEAFF. DNA sequence: TGTGCCATCAGTCCCGGACAGGGTGGGGGGCCTGAAGCTTTCTTT.